Listed here is a single T cell receptor (beta chain). What it binds is not known. A second PCR, run for about 7 to 11 cycles, used a sample-barcoded 5' primer plus a J-beta primer mix. TCRdb reprocessed the 5' RACE reads with MiXCR, giving one entry per CDR3 protein. The repertoire holds over 1.5 million distinct CDR3 sequences, with just under 50% as singletons. Peripheral blood from each donor was collected in a volume of approximately 9.5 milliliters. They isolated at least 6.5 million PBMCs from each sample. These data belong to a study of blood T cells in healthy people across ages. Germline CDR1 LGHDT, CDR2 YNNKEL (reference sequence). Trimming took off 0 bases at V and 0 bases at J, with 11 bases between the two ends. The CDR3 is 16 residues long. Findings and caveats of the study: It was the long-lived donors that had more naive CD4+ cells and higher diversity than aged donors.

This receptor was taken from a woman in her thirties or forties in good health. The specimen was blood. V is TRBV3-1 and J is TRBJ2-5; possible D gene TRBD1, 5 bases. The CDR3, as DNA: TGTGCCAGCAGCCAAGAGGATGCAGGGTACCAAGAGACCCAGTACTTC. Translating it yields CASSQEDAGYQETQYF.